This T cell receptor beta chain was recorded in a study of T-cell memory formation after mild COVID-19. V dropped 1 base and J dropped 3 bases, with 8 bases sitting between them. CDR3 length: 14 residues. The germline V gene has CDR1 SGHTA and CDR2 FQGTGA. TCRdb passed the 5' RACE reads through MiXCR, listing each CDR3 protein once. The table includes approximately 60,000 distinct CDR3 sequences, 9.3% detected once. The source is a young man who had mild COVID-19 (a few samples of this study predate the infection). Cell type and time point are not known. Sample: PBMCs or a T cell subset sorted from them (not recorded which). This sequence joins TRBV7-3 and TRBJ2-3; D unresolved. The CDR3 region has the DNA TGTGCCAGCAGCTTAATGGCTACTACAGATACGCAGTATTTT. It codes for CASSLMATTDTQYF.